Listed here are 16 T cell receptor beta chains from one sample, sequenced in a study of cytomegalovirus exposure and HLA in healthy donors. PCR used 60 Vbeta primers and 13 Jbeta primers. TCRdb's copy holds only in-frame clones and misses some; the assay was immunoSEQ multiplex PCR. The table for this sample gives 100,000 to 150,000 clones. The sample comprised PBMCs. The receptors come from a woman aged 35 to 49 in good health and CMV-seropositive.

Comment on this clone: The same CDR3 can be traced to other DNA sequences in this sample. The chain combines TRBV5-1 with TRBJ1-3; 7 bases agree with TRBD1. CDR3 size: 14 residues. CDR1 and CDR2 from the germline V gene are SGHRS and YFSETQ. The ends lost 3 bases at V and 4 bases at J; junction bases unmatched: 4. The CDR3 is CASSSQTGGNTIYF. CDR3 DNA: TGCGCCAGCAGCTCGCAGACAGGGGGAAACACCATATATTTT. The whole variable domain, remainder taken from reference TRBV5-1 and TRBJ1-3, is KAGVTQTPRYLIKTRGQQVTLSCSPISGHRSVSWYQQTPGQGLQFLFEYFSETQRNKGNFPGRFSGRQFSNSRSEMNVSTLELGDSALYLCASSSQTGGNTIYFGEGSWLTVV.

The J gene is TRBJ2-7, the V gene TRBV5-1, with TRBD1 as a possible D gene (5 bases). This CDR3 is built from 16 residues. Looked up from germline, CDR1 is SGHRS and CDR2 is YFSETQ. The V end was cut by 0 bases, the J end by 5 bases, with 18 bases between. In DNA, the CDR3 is TGCGCCAGCAGCTTGGTAGTCGGCCGGACACTCCACGAGCAGTACTTC. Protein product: CASSLVVGRTLHEQYF. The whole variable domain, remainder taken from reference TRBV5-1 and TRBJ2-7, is KAGVTQTPRYLIKTRGQQVTLSCSPISGHRSVSWYQQTPGQGLQFLFEYFSETQRNKGNFPGRFSGRQFSNSRSEMNVSTLELGDSALYLCASSLVVGRTLHEQYFGPGTRLTVT.

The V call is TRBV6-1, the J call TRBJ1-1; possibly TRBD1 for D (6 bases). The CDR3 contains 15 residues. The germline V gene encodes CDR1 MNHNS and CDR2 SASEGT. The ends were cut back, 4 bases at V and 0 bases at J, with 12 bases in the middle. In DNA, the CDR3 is TGTGCCAGCAGTGGGAAAACAGGGATGAACACTGAAGCTTTCTTT. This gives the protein CASSGKTGMNTEAFF.

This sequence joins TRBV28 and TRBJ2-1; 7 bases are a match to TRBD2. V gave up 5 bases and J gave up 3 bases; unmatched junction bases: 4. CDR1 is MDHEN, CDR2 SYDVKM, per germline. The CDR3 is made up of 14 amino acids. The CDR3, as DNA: TGTGCCAGCAGTACCTCGGGGGGCTACAATGAGCAGTTCTTC. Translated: CASSTSGGYNEQFF. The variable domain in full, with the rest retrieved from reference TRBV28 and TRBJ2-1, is DVKVTQSSRYLVKRTGEKVFLECVQDMDHENMFWYRQDPGLGLRLIYFSYDVKMKEKGDIPEGYSVSREKKERFSLILESASTNQTSMYLCASSTSGGYNEQFFGPGTRLTVL.

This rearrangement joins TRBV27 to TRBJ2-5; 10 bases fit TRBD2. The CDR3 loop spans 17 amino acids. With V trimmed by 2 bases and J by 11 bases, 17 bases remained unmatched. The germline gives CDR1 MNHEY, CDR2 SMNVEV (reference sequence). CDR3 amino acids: CASSLKLLAGARNEQYF. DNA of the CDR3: TGTGCCAGCAGTTTAAAACTTCTAGCGGGAGCCCGTAATGAGCAGTACTTC.

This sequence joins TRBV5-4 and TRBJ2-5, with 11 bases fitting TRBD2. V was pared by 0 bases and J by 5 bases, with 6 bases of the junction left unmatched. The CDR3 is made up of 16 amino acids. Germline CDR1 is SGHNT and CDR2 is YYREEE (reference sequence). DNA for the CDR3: TGTGCCAGCAGCTTGGTAGCGGGAGGGGGCCGGGAGACCCAGTACTTC. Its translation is CASSLVAGGGRETQYF.

This CDR3 reads CAWSGLAVSYEQYF. In nucleotides, the CDR3 is TGTGCCTGGAGTGGACTAGCGGTCTCCTACGAGCAGTACTTC. The genes are TRBV30 and TRBJ2-7, with TRBD2 identical over 9 bases. Losses at the gene ends were 1 base for V and 0 bases for J; bases not matched to a gene: 1. The CDR3 has 14 amino acids. Germline values: CDR1 GTSNPN, CDR2 SVGIG (reference sequence).

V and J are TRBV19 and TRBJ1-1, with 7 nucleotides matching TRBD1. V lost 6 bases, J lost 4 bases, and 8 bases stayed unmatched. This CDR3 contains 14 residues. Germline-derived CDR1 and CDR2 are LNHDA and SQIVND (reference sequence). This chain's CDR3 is CASRPTGVGTEAFF. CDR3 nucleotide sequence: TGTGCCAGTAGGCCCACAGGGGTGGGCACTGAAGCTTTCTTT.

The CDR3 nucleotides are TGTGCCAGCAGCCATAGCGGGAATTTGCGCGAGCAGTACTTC. Translated: CASSHSGNLREQYF. This rearrangement joins TRBV7-9 to TRBJ2-7; 8 bases agree with TRBD2. Trimming cost V 5 bases and J 6 bases; bases outside gene matches: 9. The germline V gene encodes CDR1 SEHNR and CDR2 FQNEAQ (reference sequence). This CDR3 comprises 14 residues.

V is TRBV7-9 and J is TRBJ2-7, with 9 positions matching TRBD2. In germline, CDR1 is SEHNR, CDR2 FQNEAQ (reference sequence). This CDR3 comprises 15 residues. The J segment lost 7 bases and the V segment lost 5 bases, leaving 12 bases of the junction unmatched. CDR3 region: CASSPREGGFGEQYF. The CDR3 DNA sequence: TGTGCCAGCAGCCCGCGGGAGGGCGGGTTTGGGGAGCAGTACTTC.

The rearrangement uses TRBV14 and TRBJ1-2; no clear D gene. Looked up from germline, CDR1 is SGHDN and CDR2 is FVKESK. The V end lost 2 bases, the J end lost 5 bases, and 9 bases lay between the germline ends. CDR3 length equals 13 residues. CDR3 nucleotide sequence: TGTGCCAGCAGCCAAAATACGGGGTATGGCTACACCTTC. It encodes CASSQNTGYGYTF.

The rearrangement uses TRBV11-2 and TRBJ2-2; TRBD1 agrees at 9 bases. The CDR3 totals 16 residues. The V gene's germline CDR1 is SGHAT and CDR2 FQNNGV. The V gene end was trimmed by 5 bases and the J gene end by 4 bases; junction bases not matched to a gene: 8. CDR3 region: CASSLPTGGFTGELFF. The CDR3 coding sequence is TGTGCCAGCAGCCTACCGACAGGGGGTTTCACCGGGGAGCTGTTTTTT.

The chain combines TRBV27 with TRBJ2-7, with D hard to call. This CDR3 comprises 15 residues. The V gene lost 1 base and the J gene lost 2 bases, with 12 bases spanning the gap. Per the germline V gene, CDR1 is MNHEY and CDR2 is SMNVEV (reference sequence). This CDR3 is CASSLWYPVTYEQYF. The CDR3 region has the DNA TGTGCCAGCAGTTTATGGTACCCAGTCACCTACGAGCAGTACTTC.

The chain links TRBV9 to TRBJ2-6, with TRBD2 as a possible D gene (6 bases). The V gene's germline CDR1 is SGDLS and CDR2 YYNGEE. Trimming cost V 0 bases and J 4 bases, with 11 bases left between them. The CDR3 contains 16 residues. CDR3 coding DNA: TGTGCCAGCAGCGTAGCTGGGGGGTCCGGGGCCAACGTCCTGACTTTC. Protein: CASSVAGGSGANVLTF.

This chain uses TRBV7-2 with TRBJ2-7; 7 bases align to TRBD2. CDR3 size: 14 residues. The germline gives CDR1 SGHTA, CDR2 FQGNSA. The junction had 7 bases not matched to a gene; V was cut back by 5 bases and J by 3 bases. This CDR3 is CASSPSGTLYEQYF. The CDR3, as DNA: TGTGCCAGCAGCCCCAGCGGGACCCTCTACGAGCAGTACTTC.

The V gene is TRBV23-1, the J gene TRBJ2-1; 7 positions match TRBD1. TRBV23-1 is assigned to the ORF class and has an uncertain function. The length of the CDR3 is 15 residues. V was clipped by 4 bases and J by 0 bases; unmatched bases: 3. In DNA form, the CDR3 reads TGCGCCAGCAGTCGCCGGGACAGCTCCTACAATGAGCAGTTCTTC. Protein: CASSRRDSSYNEQFF.